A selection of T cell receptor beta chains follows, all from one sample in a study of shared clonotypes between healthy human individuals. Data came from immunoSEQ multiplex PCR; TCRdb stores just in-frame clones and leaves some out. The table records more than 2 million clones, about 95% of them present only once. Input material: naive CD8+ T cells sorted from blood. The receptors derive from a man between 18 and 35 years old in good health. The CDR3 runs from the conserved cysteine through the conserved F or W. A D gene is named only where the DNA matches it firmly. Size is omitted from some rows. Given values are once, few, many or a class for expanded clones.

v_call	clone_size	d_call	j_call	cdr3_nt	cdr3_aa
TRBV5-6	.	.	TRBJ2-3	TGTGCCAGCAGCCATAGCACAGATACGCAGTATTTT	CASSHSTDTQYF
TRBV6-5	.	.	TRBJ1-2	TGTGCCAGCAGTTACTCCCCGACGGGGCGTGAGGGCTACACCTTC	CASSYSPTGREGYTF
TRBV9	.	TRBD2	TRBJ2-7	TGTGCCAGCAGCGTAGAGCCTAGCGGGAACCCCTACGAGCAGTACTTC	CASSVEPSGNPYEQYF
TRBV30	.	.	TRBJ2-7	TGTGCCTGGAGTCTGAGGATCTACGAGCAGTACTTC	CAWSLRIYEQYF
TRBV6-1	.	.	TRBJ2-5	TGTGCCAGCAGTGGATATTCTGAGACCCAGTACTTC	CASSGYSETQYF
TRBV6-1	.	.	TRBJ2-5	TGTGCCAGCAGTGATGGGGAGGCGAGGAGGGAGTGGGAAGAGACCCAGTACTTC	CASSDGEARREWEETQYF
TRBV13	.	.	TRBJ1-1	TGTGCCAGCAGCTCCACGGACGGAGGGCTGGCTGAAGCTTTCTTT	CASSSTDGGLAEAFF
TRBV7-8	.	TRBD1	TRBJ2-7	TGTGCCAGCAGCTTGGGACAGGGGCTCGAGCAGTACTTC	CASSLGQGLEQYF
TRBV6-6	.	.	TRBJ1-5	TGTGCCAGCAGTTATACGACAGATAGCAATCAGCCCCAGCATTTT	CASSYTTDSNQPQHF
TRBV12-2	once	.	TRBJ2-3	TGTGCAAGTCGCTTAGCGGGGACAGGGGTTAGCACAGATACGCAGTATTTT	CASRLAGTGVSTDTQYF
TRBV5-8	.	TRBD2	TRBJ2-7	TGTGCCAGCAGCTTGGATGGGGGGGAATCCTACGAGCAGTACTTC	CASSLDGGESYEQYF
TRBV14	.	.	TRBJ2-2	TGTGCCAGCAGCCAAGTTAATGTCGGGGAGCTGTTTTTT	CASSQVNVGELFF
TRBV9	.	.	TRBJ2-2	TGTGCCAGCAGCCTAAACAGGGGAGGCGGGGAGCTGTTTTTT	CASSLNRGGGELFF
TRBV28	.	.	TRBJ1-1	TGTGCCAGCAAGGAAGGAGGAGTGAACACTGAAGCTTTCTTT	CASKEGGVNTEAFF
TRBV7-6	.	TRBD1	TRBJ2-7	TGTGCCAGCAGCTTAGAGGCGGGACAGGGCAACTACGAGCAGTACTTC	CASSLEAGQGNYEQYF
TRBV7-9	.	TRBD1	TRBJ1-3	TGTGCCAGCAGACAGGGGACTGGAAACACCATATATTTT	CASRQGTGNTIYF
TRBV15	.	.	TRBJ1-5	TGTGCCACCAGCGACCTAGGTCAGCCCCAGCATTTT	CATSDLGQPQHF
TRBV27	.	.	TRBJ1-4	TGTGCCAGCAGTCTCGGCGGGGTTGTAGGCGAAAAACTGTTTTTT	CASSLGGVVGEKLFF
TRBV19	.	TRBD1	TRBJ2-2	TGTGCCAGTAGTACCCGGGACAGGGGAAGAAACACCGGGGAGCTGTTTTTT	CASSTRDRGRNTGELFF
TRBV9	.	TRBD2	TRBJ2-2	TGTGCCAGCAGCGCCCACCCGGGACTAGCGATCGGCACCGGGGAGCTGTTTTTT	CASSAHPGLAIGTGELFF
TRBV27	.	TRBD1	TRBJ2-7	TGTGCCAGCAGTTTCCGACAGGGCTACGAGCAGTACTTC	CASSFRQGYEQYF
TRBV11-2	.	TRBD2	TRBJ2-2	TGTGCCAGCAGCTCCCCGACTAGCGGGAGTATCGGGGAGCTGTTTTTT	CASSSPTSGSIGELFF
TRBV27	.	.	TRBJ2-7	TGTGCCAGCAGTTTATGGGGGGAAGATCACGAGCAGTACTTC	CASSLWGEDHEQYF
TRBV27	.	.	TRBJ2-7	TGTGCCAGCAGTTCCGGACCCAATTACGAGCAGTACTTC	CASSSGPNYEQYF
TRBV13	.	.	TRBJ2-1	TGTGCCAGCAGCATAGTGGGGAGCTCCTACAATGAGCAGTTCTTC	CASSIVGSSYNEQFF
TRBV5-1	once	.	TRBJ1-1	TGCGCCAGCAGCTTGGGGTACGGAAACACTGAAGCTTTCTTT	CASSLGYGNTEAFF
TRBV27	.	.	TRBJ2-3	TGTGCCAGCAGTTTATTTCGCCTCACAGATACGCAGTATTTT	CASSLFRLTDTQYF
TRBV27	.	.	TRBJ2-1	TGTGCCAGCAGTTTATCCACAGTGATAGATGAGCAGTTCTTC	CASSLSTVIDEQFF
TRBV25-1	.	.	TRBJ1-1	TGTGCCAGCAGTGAGGGACATAACACTGAAGCTTTCTTT	CASSEGHNTEAFF
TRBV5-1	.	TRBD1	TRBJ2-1	TGCGCCAGCAGCTTGGGACAGGGATTGTCCTACAATGAGCAGTTCTTC	CASSLGQGLSYNEQFF
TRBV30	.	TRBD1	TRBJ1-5	TGTGCCTGGAGTGTACGCGGACAGGGCGTGTATCAGCCCCAGCATTTT	CAWSVRGQGVYQPQHF
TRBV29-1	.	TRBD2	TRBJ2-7	TGCAGCGTCCGGGGAGATGCGGGAGGGTCCTACGACGAGCAGTACTTC	CSVRGDAGGSYDEQYF
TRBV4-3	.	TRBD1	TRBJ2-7	TGCGCCAGCAGCCTTTCGACAGGGGGCGTCTACGAGCAGTACTTC	CASSLSTGGVYEQYF
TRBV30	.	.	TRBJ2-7	TGTGCCTGGAGTGTAGGGGCAGAGGAGCAGTACTTC	CAWSVGAEEQYF
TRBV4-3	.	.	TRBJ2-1	TGCGCCAGCAGCCAAGACTGGTTAGACAATGAGCAGTTCTTC	CASSQDWLDNEQFF
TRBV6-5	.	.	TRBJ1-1	TGTGCCAGCACCAACTTCGGGGGACAAGGAGCTTTCTTT	CASTNFGGQGAFF
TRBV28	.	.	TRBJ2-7	TGTGCCAGTAGTGAGGCCTACGAGCAGTACTTC	CASSEAYEQYF
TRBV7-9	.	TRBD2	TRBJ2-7	TGTGCCAGCAGGCGCGGGACTAGCGGGGGCTACGAGCAGTACTTC	CASRRGTSGGYEQYF
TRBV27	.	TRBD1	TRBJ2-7	TGTGCCAGCGGAACTCCTGGGACAGGGGACAACGAGCAGTACTTC	CASGTPGTGDNEQYF
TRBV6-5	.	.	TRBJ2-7	TGTGCCAGCAGCGGACGACAGGAGTACGAGCAGTACTTC	CASSGRQEYEQYF
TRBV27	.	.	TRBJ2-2	TGTGCCAGCATGGGCTCCCTCGGTTTGATTACCGGGGAGCTGTTTTTT	CASMGSLGLITGELFF
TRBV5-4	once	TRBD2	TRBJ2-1	TGTGCCAGCAGCTTGAGGAGCGGGGGGCCCTACAATGAGCAGTTCTTC	CASSLRSGGPYNEQFF
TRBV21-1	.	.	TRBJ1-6	TGTGCCAGCAGCAAAGGTCAGGCTCCCGATTCACCCCTCCACTTT	CASSKGQAPDSPLHF
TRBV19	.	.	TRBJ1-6	TGTGCCAGTAGTATGTCGGGTGGCAAGTTCTCCTATAATTCACCCCTCCACTTT	CASSMSGGKFSYNSPLHF